This TCR beta chain was sequenced during a study of response to subunit inactivated influenza vaccine. Points from the study as a whole: Each seasonal influenza vaccination recruits few new T cells, the authors suggested.

Each CDR3 protein gets one entry after TCRdb re-called the RT-PCR reads with MiXCR. The sample lists hundreds of thousands of distinct CDR3 sequences; over 9.5% were seen once. This clonotype showed up just a few times. Its target is not known. Trimming took 4 bases from V and 2 from J, leaving 15 bases between them. The CDR3 consists of 15 residues. The germline V gene encodes CDR1 SGHVS and CDR2 FQNEAQ. The sequences come from PBMCs from blood, collected on the day of vaccination. The sequence was obtained from a man over 45 who received an inactivated influenza vaccine. The chain recombines TRBV7-8 with TRBJ2-7; either TRBD1 or TRBD2 may supply D (5 bases each). CDR3 DNA sequence: TGTGCCAGCAGCTCGAACGGGGCCAACCCCTACGAGCAGTACTTC. Amino acid sequence: CASSSNGANPYEQYF.